The T cell receptor beta chain described here comes from a study of shared clonotypes between healthy human individuals. The table came from immunoSEQ multiplex PCR; TCRdb's copy has only in-frame clones and leaves some out. The table lists 100,000 to 130,000 clones, roughly 70% of them singletons, with approximately 23% in the top ten. Trimming at V came to 9 bases and at J to 5 bases, leaving 8 bases not matched to a gene. Germline V gene data show CDR1 as LNHDA and CDR2 as SQIVND (reference sequence). This CDR3 has 16 residues. This clonotype was sampled from a woman in her 30s in good health. Input material: memory CD8+ T cells sorted from blood. Subset given: CD45RO+ cells pooled with CCR7-negative TemRA cells. The chain links TRBV19 to TRBJ2-1; 15 nucleotides align to TRBD2. The CDR3 nucleotides are TGTGCCAGCTATGGGACTAGCGGGAGGTCTAACAATGAGCAGTTCTTC. It translates to CASYGTSGRSNNEQFF.